Below, one T cell receptor (beta chain) is given with its context. The junction and the germline gene differ at one end; a read error may be behind it. Samples each yielded at least 5 micrograms of total RNA. This CDR3 region has 15 residues. CDR1 is SEHNR, CDR2 FQNEAQ, per germline (reference sequence). The sample belongs to a study of blood T cells in healthy people across ages. Primers used in a second PCR of about 6 to 11 cycles were a sample-barcoded 5' primer and a J-beta primer mix. Each single sample gave us at least 2.5 million CDR3-containing paired-end reads. TCRdb re-called the 5' RACE reads with MiXCR, one entry per CDR3 protein. The sample contains fewer than 2,000,000 distinct CDR3 sequences, about 31% of which appear only once.

Sequences were obtained from blood. The source is a woman aged 25 to 39 in good health. The gene calls are TRBV7-9 and TRBJ2-1; possibly TRBD1 or TRBD2 for D (5 bases each). CDR3 DNA: TGTGCCAGCAGCGCTACGACCGGGACCTACAATGGGCAGTTCTTC. Its translation: CASSATTGTYNGQFF.